The 14 T cell receptor beta chains reported below all come from one sample, sequenced in a study of T cell responses to AZD1222 COVID-19 vaccine. Profiled with immunoSEQ multiplex PCR; TCRdb holds only in-frame clones, not every one. Of about 81,000 clones listed, approximately 90% are singletons. The specimen was peripheral blood, collected 28 days after the second AZD1222 dose. All receptors derive from an adult who received the AZD1222 COVID-19 vaccine.

This chain uses TRBV27 with TRBJ1-3; D ambiguous. The CDR3 contains 15 residues. V lost 5 bases to trimming and J lost 0 bases, with 11 bases between them. Germline V gene data show CDR1 as MNHEY and CDR2 as SMNVEV (reference sequence). CDR3: CASSRGGSSGNTIYF. CDR3 DNA: TGTGCCAGCAGTCGTGGTGGAAGCTCTGGAAACACCATATATTTT.

V gene TRBV6-5 combines with J gene TRBJ1-2, with 8 nucleotides matching TRBD1. Germline trimming cut 9 bases from V and 5 bases from J; bases unmatched to any gene: 8. This CDR3 has 13 amino acids. The germline gives CDR1 MNHEY, CDR2 SVGAGI. CDR3 in amino acids: CASQPGQEYGYTF. CDR3 nucleotide sequence: TGTGCCAGTCAACCGGGACAGGAATATGGCTACACCTTC.

V is TRBV28 and J is TRBJ1-5, with 8 positions matching TRBD1. Looked up from germline, CDR1 is MDHEN and CDR2 is SYDVKM. This CDR3 has 14 amino acids. Unmatched junction bases numbered 11, after V lost 5 bases and J lost 11 bases. The CDR3 DNA reads TGTGCCAGCAGTCCTGGACAGGGCCCCACCGCCCAGCATTTT. Translating gives CASSPGQGPTAQHF.

The CDR3 loop reads CASRLGDNEQFF. Written as DNA, the CDR3 is TGTGCCAGTAGGCTGGGAGACAATGAGCAGTTCTTC. J is TRBJ2-1 and V is TRBV19; maybe TRBD2 (5 bases). In germline, CDR1 is LNHDA, CDR2 SQIVND (reference sequence). The CDR3 is 12 amino acids. Trimming removed 6 bases from V and 5 bases from J, with 8 bases in between. Full variable domain (outside the CDR3, taken from reference TRBV19 and TRBJ2-1): DGGITQSPKYLFRKEGQNVTLSCEQNLNHDAMYWYRQDPGQGLRLIYYSQIVNDFQKGDIAEGYSVSREKKESFPLTVTSAQKNPTAFYLCASRLGDNEQFFGPGTRLTVL.

The chain employs TRBV7-9 and TRBJ1-4; a possible D gene is TRBD1 (5 bases). The germline V and J ends were trimmed by 2 bases and 7 bases, with 14 bases remaining between them. This CDR3 spans 15 amino acids. The germline CDR1 and CDR2 sequences are SEHNR and FQNEAQ (reference sequence). CDR3 in amino acids: CASSLSSRESEKLFF. As DNA, the CDR3 is TGTGCCAGCAGCTTATCATCCAGGGAGAGTGAAAAACTGTTTTTT.

This chain joins TRBV28 and TRBJ2-7, with D possibly being TRBD2 (6 bases). Germline values: CDR1 MDHEN, CDR2 SYDVKM. The ends were cut back, 10 bases at V and 5 bases at J, with 15 bases in the middle. The CDR3 covers 12 residues. In DNA form, the CDR3 reads TGTGCCACCCGGGGCGGGGTAAACGAGCAGTACTTC. Translated, it gives CATRGGVNEQYF.

The chain uses TRBV14 and TRBJ1-5; a weak D match, TRBD1 (5 bases). The germline V gene has CDR1 SGHDN and CDR2 FVKESK. V was shortened by 0 bases and J by 5 bases, with 5 bases between the two germline ends. The CDR3 covers 13 residues. The CDR3 loop reads CASSQEGDQPQHF. The CDR3 coding sequence is TGTGCCAGCAGCCAAGAAGGGGATCAGCCCCAGCATTTT.

The chain joins TRBV24-1 to TRBJ1-2; D may be TRBD1 (5 bases). This CDR3 region has 15 residues. V was clipped by 3 bases and J by 8 bases, with 18 bases between them. CDR1 is KGHDR, CDR2 SFDVKD, per germline. Here the CDR3 reads CATSDDSPGLKGYTF. CDR3 DNA sequence: TGTGCCACCAGTGATGACAGCCCGGGTCTGAAGGGCTACACCTTC.

This sequence joins TRBV27 and TRBJ2-1; D may be TRBD1 or TRBD2 (5 bases each). V lost 5 bases, J lost 4 bases, and 9 bases lay in between. CDR1 is MNHEY and CDR2 is SMNVEV in the germline V gene (reference sequence). The CDR3 spans 13 residues. Written as DNA, the CDR3 is TGTGCCAGCAGTCGGGACCTTTACAATGAGCAGTTCTTC. This sequence encodes CASSRDLYNEQFF.

The DNA for the CDR3 is TGTGCCAGCAGTTTAGTGGGGATCGAGTACGAGCAGTACTTC. It translates to CASSLVGIEYEQYF. The chain uses TRBV28 and TRBJ2-7; D is unclear. Germline V gene data show CDR1 as MDHEN and CDR2 as SYDVKM. The CDR3 spans 14 residues. The germline V and J ends were trimmed by 2 bases and 4 bases, with 12 bases remaining between them. Based on the CDR3 plus reference TRBV28 and TRBJ2-7, the full variable domain is DVKVTQSSRYLVKRTGEKVFLECVQDMDHENMFWYRQDPGLGLRLIYFSYDVKMKEKGDIPEGYSVSREKKERFSLILESASTNQTSMYLCASSLVGIEYEQYFGPGTRLTVT.

The rearrangement links TRBV18 to TRBJ1-6, with D possibly being TRBD1 (5 bases). CDR3 length equals 15 residues. The V end lost 4 bases, the J end lost 2 bases, and 9 bases lay between the germline ends. Germline CDR1 reads KGHSH; CDR2 reads LQKENI. The CDR3: CASSLGDPYNSPLHF. The DNA of the CDR3 is TGTGCCAGCTCACTGGGGGACCCCTATAATTCACCCCTCCACTTT.

This chain connects TRBV27 to TRBJ2-7; 7 bases align to TRBD2. The CDR3 is 16 residues long. V shed 3 bases, J shed 6 bases, and the junction held 14 bases outside the gene matches. The germline V gene has CDR1 MNHEY and CDR2 SMNVEV (reference sequence). This chain's CDR3 is CASSFSRLLRGSEQYF. The CDR3 DNA follows: TGTGCCAGCAGTTTCTCCCGGCTATTGCGGGGGAGCGAGCAGTACTTC.

This chain connects TRBV28 to TRBJ2-7; 9 nucleotides line up with TRBD1. The V gene end was trimmed by 4 bases and the J gene end by 7 bases; junction bases not matched to a gene: 8. CDR3 length: 14 residues. Per germline, CDR1 MDHEN and CDR2 SYDVKM. CDR3 protein: CASSSPQGAGEQYF. The CDR3, as DNA: TGTGCCAGCAGTTCCCCACAGGGGGCGGGAGAGCAGTACTTC.

The rearrangement uses TRBV24-1 and TRBJ2-2; D is uncertain. The CDR3 runs to 15 residues. Trimming cost V 10 bases and J 6 bases, with 20 bases left between them. From germline, CDR1 is KGHDR and CDR2 SFDVKD. CDR3 DNA: TGTGCCACAGCCACCCGGGTAGGTCACGCCGGGGAGCTGTTTTTT. Protein product: CATATRVGHAGELFF.